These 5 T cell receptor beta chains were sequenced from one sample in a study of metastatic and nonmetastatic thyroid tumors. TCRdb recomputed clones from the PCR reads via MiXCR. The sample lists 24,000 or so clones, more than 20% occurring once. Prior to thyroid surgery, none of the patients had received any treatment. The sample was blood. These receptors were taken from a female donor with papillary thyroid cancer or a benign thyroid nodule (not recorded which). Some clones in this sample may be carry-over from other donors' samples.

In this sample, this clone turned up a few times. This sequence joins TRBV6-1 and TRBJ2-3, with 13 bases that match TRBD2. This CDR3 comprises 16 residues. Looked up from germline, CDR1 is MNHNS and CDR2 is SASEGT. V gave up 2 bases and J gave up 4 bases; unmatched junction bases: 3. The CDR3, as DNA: TGTGCCAGCAGTGAAACTAGCGGGAGGGGCGCAGATACGCAGTATTTT. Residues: CASSETSGRGADTQYF.

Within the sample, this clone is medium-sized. Written as DNA, the CDR3 is TGTGCCAGCAGTGAACTCCGGACTTTCTTT. Its protein is CASSELRTFF. V and J are TRBV6-1 and TRBJ1-1; D is unclear. Looked up from germline, CDR1 is MNHNS and CDR2 is SASEGT. This CDR3 has 10 amino acids. With 2 bases removed from V and 12 bases from J, the gap between germline ends came to 7 bases.

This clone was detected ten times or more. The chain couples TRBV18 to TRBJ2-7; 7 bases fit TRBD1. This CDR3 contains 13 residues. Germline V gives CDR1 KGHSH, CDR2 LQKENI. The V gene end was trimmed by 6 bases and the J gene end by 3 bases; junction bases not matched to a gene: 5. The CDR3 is CASSPRQGYEQYF. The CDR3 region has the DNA TGTGCCAGCTCCCCCCGACAGGGCTACGAGCAGTACTTC.

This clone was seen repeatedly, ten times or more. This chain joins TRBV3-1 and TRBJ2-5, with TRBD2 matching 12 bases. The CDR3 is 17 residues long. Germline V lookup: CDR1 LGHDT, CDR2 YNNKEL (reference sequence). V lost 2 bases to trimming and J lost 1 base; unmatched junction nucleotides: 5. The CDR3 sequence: CASSQIWTSGAQETQYF. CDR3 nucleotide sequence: TGTGCCAGCAGCCAAATCTGGACTAGCGGGGCCCAAGAGACCCAGTACTTC.

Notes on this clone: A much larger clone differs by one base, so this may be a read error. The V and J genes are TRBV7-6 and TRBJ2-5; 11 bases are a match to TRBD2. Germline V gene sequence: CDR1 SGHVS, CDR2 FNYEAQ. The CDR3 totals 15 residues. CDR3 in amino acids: CASSPLAGGGETKYF. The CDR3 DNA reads TGTGCCAGCAGCCCCCTAGCGGGGGGTGGGGAGACCAAGTACTTC.